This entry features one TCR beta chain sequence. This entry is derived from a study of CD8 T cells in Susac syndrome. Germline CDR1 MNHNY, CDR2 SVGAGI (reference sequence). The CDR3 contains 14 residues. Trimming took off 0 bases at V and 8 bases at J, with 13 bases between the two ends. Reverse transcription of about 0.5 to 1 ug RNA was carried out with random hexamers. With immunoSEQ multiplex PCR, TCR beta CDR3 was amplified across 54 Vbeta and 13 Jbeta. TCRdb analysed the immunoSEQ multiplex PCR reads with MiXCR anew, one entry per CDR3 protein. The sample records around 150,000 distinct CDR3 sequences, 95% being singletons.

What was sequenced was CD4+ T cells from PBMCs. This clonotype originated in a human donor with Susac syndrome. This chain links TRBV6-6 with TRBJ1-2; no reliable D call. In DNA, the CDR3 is TGTGCCAGCAGTTACTCGGGAGCCCAGCGGGGCTACACCTTC. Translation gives CASSYSGAQRGYTF.